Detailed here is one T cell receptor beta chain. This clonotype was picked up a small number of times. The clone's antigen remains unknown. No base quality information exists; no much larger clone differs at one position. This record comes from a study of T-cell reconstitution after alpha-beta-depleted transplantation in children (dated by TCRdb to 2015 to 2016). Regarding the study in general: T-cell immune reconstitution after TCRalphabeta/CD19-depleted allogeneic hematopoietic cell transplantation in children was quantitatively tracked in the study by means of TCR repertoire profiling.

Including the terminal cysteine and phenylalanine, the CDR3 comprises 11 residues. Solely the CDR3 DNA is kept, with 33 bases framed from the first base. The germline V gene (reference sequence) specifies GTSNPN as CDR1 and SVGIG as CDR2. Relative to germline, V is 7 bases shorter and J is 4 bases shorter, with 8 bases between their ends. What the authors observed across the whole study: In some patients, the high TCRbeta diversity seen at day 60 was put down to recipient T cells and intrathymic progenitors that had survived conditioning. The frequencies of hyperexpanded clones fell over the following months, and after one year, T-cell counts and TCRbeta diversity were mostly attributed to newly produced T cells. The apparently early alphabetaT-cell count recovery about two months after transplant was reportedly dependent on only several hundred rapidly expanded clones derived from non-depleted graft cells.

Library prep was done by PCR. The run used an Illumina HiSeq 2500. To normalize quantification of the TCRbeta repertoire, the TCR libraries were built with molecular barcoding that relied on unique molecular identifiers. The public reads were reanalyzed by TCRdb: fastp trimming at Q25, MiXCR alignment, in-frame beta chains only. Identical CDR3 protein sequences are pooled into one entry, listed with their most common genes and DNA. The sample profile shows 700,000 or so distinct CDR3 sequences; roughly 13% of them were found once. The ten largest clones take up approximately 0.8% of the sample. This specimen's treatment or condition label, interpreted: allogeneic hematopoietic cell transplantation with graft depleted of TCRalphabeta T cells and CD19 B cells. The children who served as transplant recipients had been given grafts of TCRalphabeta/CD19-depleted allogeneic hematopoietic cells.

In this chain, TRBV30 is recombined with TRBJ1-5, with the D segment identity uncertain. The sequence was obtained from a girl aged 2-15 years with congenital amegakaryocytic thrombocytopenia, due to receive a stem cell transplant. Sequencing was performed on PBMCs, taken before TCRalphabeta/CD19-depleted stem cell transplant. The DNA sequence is TGTGCCTTCGGACGGAATCAGCCCCAGCATTTT. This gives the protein CAFGRNQPQHF.